The clone carrying this TCR beta chain was counted only a few times. This sample was taken from a study of blood T cell repertoires in COVID-19. On the study more broadly: Material from acute and convalescent COVID-19 was sourced from the United States, Italy and Spain. PBMCs, B-cell-depleted T cells, or T cells were the source of the cDNA or gDNA that made up the material.

CDR1 SGHTA and CDR2 FQGTGA come from the germline V gene. Trimming removed 3 bases from V and 1 base from J, with 9 bases in between. The CDR3 totals 14 residues. As originally analysed: Reference gene primers were amplified, and this amplification served to estimate nucleated cell counts. Sequencing used immunoSEQ multiplex PCR; TCRdb keeps in-frame clones, though not all of them. From that table come the V and J calls and clone size; the DNA was used to work out D and trimming. The table shows roughly 290,000 clones, with approximately 80% occurring only once. The chain employs TRBV7-3 and TRBJ1-1, with D uncertain. Sequencing was performed on peripheral blood. This receptor was obtained from a woman aged 45-60 years with active or convalescent COVID-19. The CDR3 spells CASSLRLTNTEAFF. The CDR3, as DNA: TGTGCCAGCAGCTTGCGGTTAACGAACACTGAAGCTTTCTTT.